The T cell receptor beta chain described here comes from a study of PD-1 blockade in classical Hodgkin lymphoma. General study results and limits: The study found complete responders had baseline diversity similar to newly diagnosed patients. Possibly reflecting disease activity or prior therapy, repertoire differences have causes that remain undefined.

Data came from immunoSEQ multiplex PCR; TCRdb stores just in-frame clones and leaves some out. The sample contains about 98,000 clones, 81% of which appear only once. V was clipped by 8 bases and J by 1 base, with 11 bases between them. CDR1 and CDR2 from the germline V gene are LNHDA and SQIVND (reference sequence). There are 13 residues in the CDR3. Comment on this clone: Its matching antigen is unknown.

Every patient relapsed after autologous stem cell transplantation, and brentuximab vedotin exposure varied. The sequence derives from a human donor with classical Hodgkin lymphoma. J is TRBJ1-2 and V is TRBV19; D unclear. Here the sequenced sample was peripheral blood mononuclear cells (PBMCs), taken before the second cycle of nivolumab. Written as DNA, the CDR3 is TGTGCCAGTCCTTTAATACATAACTATGGCTACACCTTC. Protein sequence: CASPLIHNYGYTF. Variable domain in full (rest from reference TRBV19 and TRBJ1-2): DGGITQSPKYLFRKEGQNVTLSCEQNLNHDAMYWYRQDPGQGLRLIYYSQIVNDFQKGDIAEGYSVSREKKESFPLTVTSAQKNPTAFYLCASPLIHNYGYTFGSGTRLTVV.